These T cell receptor beta chains were read from a single sample in a study of T cells after posttransplantation cyclophosphamide. Method: immunoSEQ multiplex PCR; TCRdb's copy keeps in-frame clones and lacks some. The sample shows over 35,000 clones, no singletons; the ten largest hold 2% to 2.5%. Sequencing was performed on PBMCs. The source of these receptors is a man over 45 in good health, CMV-negative, and a related stem cell transplant donor. Each CDR3 is given with its conserved first and last residue. The D gene is left open where the match is weak. The size of a clone is reported for some rows only, either as once, few or many, or as a class for expanded clones.

j_gene	abundance	d_gene	v_gene	CDR3nt	CDR3aa
TRBJ1-5	many	NA	TRBV29-1	TGCAGCGTCAGGGAGGGGGTCAGCAATCAGCCCCAGCATTTT	CSVREGVSNQPQHF
TRBJ1-6	many	TRBD1	TRBV2	TGTGCCAGCAGCGCCGGACAGGGAATTCGGAATTCACCCCTCCACTTT	CASSAGQGIRNSPLHF
TRBJ2-1	many	TRBD2	TRBV7-7	TGTGCTAGCAGCTTAAGTACTGCGGGAGAGGATGAGCAGTTCTTC	CASSLSTAGEDEQFF
TRBJ2-7	many	TRBD1	TRBV14	TGTGCCAGCAGCCCCGGACGACAGGGGAACTCCTACGAGCAGTACTTC	CASSPGRQGNSYEQYF
TRBJ2-1	few	TRBD1	TRBV9	TGTGCCAGCAGCCCCCAGGGGGATGAGCAGTTCTTC	CASSPQGDEQFF
TRBJ1-1	many	NA	TRBV29-1	TGCAGCGTTGAAATAACTGTCTCTGAAGCTTTCTTT	CSVEITVSEAFF
TRBJ2-7	many	TRBD2	TRBV13	TGTGCCAGCAGCATTCGGACTAGCGGGAACCCCTTCGAGCAGTACTTC	CASSIRTSGNPFEQYF
TRBJ2-5	NA	NA	TRBV11-3	TGTGCCAGCAGCTTAGACGGAGAAGAGACCCAGTACTTC	CASSLDGEETQYF
TRBJ2-2	many	TRBD2	TRBV7-2	TGTGCCAGCAGCTTAGAAAAGAGACTAGCGACCACCGGGGAGCTGTTTTTT	CASSLEKRLATTGELFF
TRBJ1-3	many	NA	TRBV18	TGTGCCAGCTCAGGGCGGGGTTCCGGAAACACCATATATTTT	CASSGRGSGNTIYF
TRBJ1-2	many	TRBD1	TRBV4-3	TGCGCCAGCAGCCCCCGGACAGGGACCCATGGCTACACCTTC	CASSPRTGTHGYTF
TRBJ2-1	many	TRBD2	TRBV4-2	TGTGCCAGCAGCCGAGTTGGACTAGCGGAAAGCTTGGGGAATGAGCAGTTCTTC	CASSRVGLAESLGNEQFF
TRBJ1-2	many	NA	TRBV27	TGTGCCAGCAGTTCCTCCGGGGAGATCTATGGCTACACCTTC	CASSSSGEIYGYTF
TRBJ1-5	many	NA	TRBV6-5	TGTGCCAGCAGTCTCTCGGGGGAAAATCAGCCCCAGCATTTT	CASSLSGENQPQHF
TRBJ2-6	many	NA	TRBV10-3	TGTGCCATCAGTGAACCCGAGGGGGCCAACGTCCTGACTTTC	CAISEPEGANVLTF